Below, 17 T cell receptor beta chains from the same sample are listed, as sequenced in a study of response to subunit inactivated influenza vaccine. TCRdb itself ran the RT-PCR reads through MiXCR, one entry per CDR3 protein. The sample has over 750,000 distinct CDR3 sequences, 21% seen once; the top ten hold 10%. This material consisted of PBMCs from blood, taken about 5 days after vaccination. The receptors originated from a man aged 50-60 years who received an inactivated influenza vaccine.

On this clonotype itself: Sequence at one end of the junction differs from germline and may be a read error. The J gene is TRBJ2-7, the V gene TRBV28; D not resolved. The germline V gene encodes CDR1 MDHEN and CDR2 SYDVKM. The CDR3 runs 9 residues. The CDR3 bases are TGTGCCAGCAGTAAAAAAAGTACCTTC. It specifies CASSKKSTF.

In its sample, this clonotype was seen a few times. V is TRBV5-1 and J is TRBJ1-1; the D gene is possibly TRBD1 (6 bases). The CDR3 is made up of 14 amino acids. V shed 4 bases and J shed 6 bases, with 16 bases lying between them. Germline loops: CDR1 SGHRS, CDR2 YFSETQ. The CDR3 nucleotides are TGCGCCAGCAGCGGAACGAGGGGGGCGGCTGAAGCTTTCTTT. This translates into CASSGTRGAAEAFF. Combining the CDR3 with reference TRBV5-1 and TRBJ1-1 gives the whole variable domain KAGVTQTPRYLIKTRGQQVTLSCSPISGHRSVSWYQQTPGQGLQFLFEYFSETQRNKGNFPGRFSGRQFSNSRSEMNVSTLELGDSALYLCASSGTRGAAEAFFGQGTRLTVV.

Only a few counts were recorded for this clonotype. V is TRBV11-2 and J is TRBJ2-4; 9 nucleotides match TRBD2. The length of the CDR3 is 21 residues. The V segment lost 0 bases and the J segment 1 base; nucleotides outside the gene matches: 16. Germline CDR1 and CDR2: SGHAT and FQNNGV. CDR3 in amino acids: CASSLDVFLGTSFGAKNIQYF. The CDR3 DNA reads as TGTGCCAGCAGCTTAGATGTCTTCCTCGGGACTAGCTTTGGGGCCAAAAACATTCAGTACTTC.

The chain joins TRBV27 to TRBJ2-1, with 13 bases lining up with TRBD2. After removal of 3 bases from V and 10 bases from J, the junction contained 3 bases not matched to a gene. The CDR3 runs to 14 residues. Germline V gene lookup returns CDR1 MNHEY and CDR2 SMNVEV (reference sequence). In DNA form, the CDR3 reads TGTGCCAGCAGTTTTGAGACTAGCGGGAGGGAGCAGTTCTTC. Its protein product is CASSFETSGREQFF.

The DNA for the CDR3 is TGTGCCATCAGTGGGTCGGGACCTGGCTACACCTTC. This gives the protein CAISGSGPGYTF. The chain has TRBV10-3 and TRBJ1-2; D is possibly TRBD1 (5 bases). Germline assignment: CDR1 ENHRY and CDR2 SYGVKD. The CDR3 is 12 amino acids. V was clipped by 4 bases and J by 7 bases, with 10 bases between them.

A few counts support this clonotype. The rearrangement links TRBV5-5 to TRBJ1-3, with D unresolved. Per the germline V gene, CDR1 is SGHKS and CDR2 is YYEKEE (reference sequence). The germline V and J ends were trimmed by 4 bases and 4 bases, with 15 bases remaining between them. This CDR3 is 15 amino acids long. CDR3 nucleotide sequence: TGTGCCAGCAGCGGCGACGGACGGAAGGGAAACACCATATATTTT. It encodes CASSGDGRKGNTIYF. The full variable domain, completed using reference TRBV5-5 and TRBJ1-3, is DAGVTQSPTHLIKTRGQQVTLRCSPISGHKSVSWYQQVLGQGPQFIFQYYEKEERGRGNFPDRFSARQFPNYSSELNVNALLLGDSALYLCASSGDGRKGNTIYFGEGSWLTVV.

The chain is built from TRBV27 and TRBJ2-3; D gene uncertain. The V end was cut by 6 bases, the J end by 5 bases, with 21 bases between. In germline, CDR1 is MNHEY, CDR2 SMNVEV (reference sequence). There are 16 residues in the CDR3. DNA for the CDR3: TGTGCCAGCAGAAAGGCCGCGGCTCTGCCTGGAGATACGCAGTATTTT. The encoded protein is CASRKAAALPGDTQYF.

This chain links TRBV6-1 with TRBJ1-4, with unresolved D. The CDR3 sequence is 16 residues long. The germline V gene encodes CDR1 MNHNS and CDR2 SASEGT. V was trimmed by 6 bases and J by 3 bases, leaving 17 bases between them. The CDR3 loop reads CASSRSGLMPNEKLFF. The CDR3, as DNA: TGTGCCAGCAGCCGTTCCGGTTTGATGCCTAATGAAAAACTGTTTTTT.

This chain links TRBV4-3 with TRBJ2-1, with 9 nucleotides matching TRBD1. Germline CDR1 and CDR2: LGHNA and YSLEER. With 1 base clipped from V and 6 bases from J, the junction kept 7 bases outside the gene matches. The CDR3 runs 16 residues. CDR3 in amino acids: CASSQGPGQGSNEQFF. The CDR3 DNA follows: TGCGCCAGCAGCCAAGGCCCGGGACAGGGTTCCAATGAGCAGTTCTTC.

This clonotype was observed a handful of times. CDR3 in amino acids: CASSPSPGGNNEQFF. CDR3 DNA sequence: TGCGCCAGCAGTCCCTCCCCGGGGGGCAACAATGAGCAGTTCTTC. This rearrangement joins TRBV5-1 to TRBJ2-1; D might be TRBD2 (7 bases). The CDR3 totals 15 residues. The V and J ends lost 5 bases and 5 bases respectively, with 17 bases between them. Germline V lookup: CDR1 SGHRS, CDR2 YFSETQ.

A few counts support this clonotype. V gene TRBV20-1 combines with J gene TRBJ1-5, with a possible D match to TRBD1 (6 bases). The CDR3 has 13 residues. CDR1 is DFQATT and CDR2 is SNEGSKA in the germline V gene (reference sequence). V dropped 2 bases and J dropped 4 bases, with 9 bases sitting between them. CDR3: CSARTTGNQPQHF. The CDR3 region has the DNA TGCAGTGCTAGAACTACAGGGAATCAGCCCCAGCATTTT.

A few counts support this clonotype. This chain connects TRBV3-1 to TRBJ2-7; the D is unclear. Per the germline V gene, CDR1 is LGHDT and CDR2 is YNNKEL (reference sequence). V lost 3 bases and J 7 bases, leaving 16 bases between the germline ends. The CDR3 is 14 amino acids. CDR3 sequence: CASSQYGSIGEQYF. CDR3 bases: TGTGCCAGCAGCCAGTACGGGTCGATTGGAGAGCAGTACTTC.

This clonotype came up a few times. This chain connects TRBV5-1 to TRBJ2-3; 7 bases fit TRBD2. The CDR3 spans 15 residues. V lost 1 base to trimming and J lost 2 bases; unmatched junction nucleotides: 4. In germline, CDR1 is SGHRS, CDR2 YFSETQ. This CDR3 is CASSLTGGLTDTQYF. CDR3 bases: TGCGCCAGCAGCTTGACGGGGGGACTCACAGATACGCAGTATTTT.

The sample holds many counts of this clonotype. The rearrangement uses TRBV18 and TRBJ2-1; weak D call: TRBD2 (5 bases). The CDR3 is 15 amino acids. The V gene lost 3 bases and the J gene lost 7 bases, with 16 bases spanning the gap. Germline-derived CDR1 and CDR2 are KGHSH and LQKENI. The chain's CDR3 is CASSPTVTRDNEQFF. The CDR3 nucleotides read TGTGCCAGCTCACCGACGGTCACTAGGGATAATGAGCAGTTCTTC.

This chain uses TRBV6-1 with TRBJ2-5; D remains ambiguous. The germline V gene encodes CDR1 MNHNS and CDR2 SASEGT. CDR3 size: 14 residues. V was cut by 6 bases and J by 1 base, with 12 bases left in between. The DNA for the CDR3 is TGTGCCAGCAGCCCCTTTGAGGTCCAAGAGACCCAGTACTTC. Translating gives CASSPFEVQETQYF.

The rearrangement uses TRBV5-1 and TRBJ1-2; a possible D gene is TRBD1 (5 bases). Germline V gene data show CDR1 as SGHRS and CDR2 as YFSETQ. V lost 0 bases, J lost 5 bases, and 8 bases lay in between. The CDR3 runs 13 residues. CDR3 sequence: CASSLGQQYGYTF. The CDR3 nucleotides are TGCGCCAGCAGCTTGGGACAGCAATATGGCTACACCTTC. The full variable domain, in which reference TRBV5-1 and TRBJ1-2 provide the parts outside the CDR3, is KAGVTQTPRYLIKTRGQQVTLSCSPISGHRSVSWYQQTPGQGLQFLFEYFSETQRNKGNFPGRFSGRQFSNSRSEMNVSTLELGDSALYLCASSLGQQYGYTFGSGTRLTVV.

This clonotype was recorded a few times. This sequence joins TRBV20-1 and TRBJ2-3; the match to TRBD2 covers 8 bases. V shed 6 bases and J 0 bases; nucleotides not matched to a gene: 2. The germline gives CDR1 DFQATT, CDR2 SNEGSKA (reference sequence). This CDR3 spans 13 amino acids. CDR3 in amino acids: CSAIAGSTDTQYF. CDR3 nucleotides: TGCAGTGCAATAGCGGGAAGCACAGATACGCAGTATTTT.